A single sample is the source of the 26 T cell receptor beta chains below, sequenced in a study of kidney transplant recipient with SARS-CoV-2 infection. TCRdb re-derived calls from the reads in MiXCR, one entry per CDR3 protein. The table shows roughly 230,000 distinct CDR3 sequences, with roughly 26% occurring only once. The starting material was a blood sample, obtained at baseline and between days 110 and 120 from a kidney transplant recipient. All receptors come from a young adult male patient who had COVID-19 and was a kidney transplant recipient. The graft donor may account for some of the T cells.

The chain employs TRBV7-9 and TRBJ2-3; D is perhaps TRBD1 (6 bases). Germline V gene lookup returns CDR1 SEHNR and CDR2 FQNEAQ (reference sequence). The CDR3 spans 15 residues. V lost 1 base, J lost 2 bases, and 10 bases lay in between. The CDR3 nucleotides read TGTGCCAGCAGCTTAGAGGACAGTTACACAGATACGCAGTATTTT. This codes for CASSLEDSYTDTQYF.

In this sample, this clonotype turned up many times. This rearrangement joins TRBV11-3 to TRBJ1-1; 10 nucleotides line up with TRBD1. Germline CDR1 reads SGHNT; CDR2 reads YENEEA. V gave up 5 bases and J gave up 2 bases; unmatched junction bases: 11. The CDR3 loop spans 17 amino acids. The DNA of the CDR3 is TGTGCCAGCAGCAAAGGCGGGACAGGGGTAGTAAACACTGAAGCTTTCTTT. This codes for CASSKGGTGVVNTEAFF.

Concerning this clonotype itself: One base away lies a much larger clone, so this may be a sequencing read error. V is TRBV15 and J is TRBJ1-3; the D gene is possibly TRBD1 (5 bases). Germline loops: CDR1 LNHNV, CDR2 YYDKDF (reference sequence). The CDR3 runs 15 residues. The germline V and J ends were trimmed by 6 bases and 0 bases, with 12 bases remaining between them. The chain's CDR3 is CATRLQESSGNTIYF. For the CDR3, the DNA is TGTGCCACCAGACTACAGGAGAGCTCTGGAAACACCATATATTTT.

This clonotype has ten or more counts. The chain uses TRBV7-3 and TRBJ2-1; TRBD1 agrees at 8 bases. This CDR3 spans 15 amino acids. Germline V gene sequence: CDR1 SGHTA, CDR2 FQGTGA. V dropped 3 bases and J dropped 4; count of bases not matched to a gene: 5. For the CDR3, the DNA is TGTGCCAGCAGCTTGGGGACAGGAAAATACAATGAGCAGTTCTTC. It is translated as CASSLGTGKYNEQFF.

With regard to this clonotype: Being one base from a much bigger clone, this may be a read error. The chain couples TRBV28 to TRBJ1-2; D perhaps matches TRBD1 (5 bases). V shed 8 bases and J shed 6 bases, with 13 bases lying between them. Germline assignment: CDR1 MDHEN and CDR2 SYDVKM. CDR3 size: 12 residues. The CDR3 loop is CASGGEGHGYTF. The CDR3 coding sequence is TGTGCCAGCGGGGGTGAGGGTCATGGCTACACCTTC.

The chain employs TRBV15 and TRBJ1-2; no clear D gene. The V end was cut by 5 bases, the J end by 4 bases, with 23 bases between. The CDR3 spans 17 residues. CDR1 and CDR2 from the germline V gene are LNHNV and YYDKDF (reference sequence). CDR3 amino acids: CATSVEVRCGKTYGYTF. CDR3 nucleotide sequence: TGTGCCACCAGCGTCGAAGTAAGGTGTGGAAAGACCTATGGCTACACCTTC.

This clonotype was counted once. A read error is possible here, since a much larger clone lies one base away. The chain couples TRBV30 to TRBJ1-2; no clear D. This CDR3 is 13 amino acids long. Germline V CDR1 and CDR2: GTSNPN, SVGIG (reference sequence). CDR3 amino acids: CARSVGAGYGYTF. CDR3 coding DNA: TGTGCCCGGAGTGTAGGAGCAGGCTATGGCTACACCTTC.

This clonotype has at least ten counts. CDR3: CASSSYYPISFSETQYF. The DNA for the CDR3 is TGTGCCAGCAGCTCGTATTATCCCATTTCTTTCTCTGAGACCCAGTACTTC. J is TRBJ2-5 and V is TRBV3-1; D is ambiguous. This CDR3 has 17 residues. Trimming left V 5 bases short and J 5 bases short, with 24 bases between. Germline V gives CDR1 LGHDT, CDR2 YNNKEL (reference sequence).

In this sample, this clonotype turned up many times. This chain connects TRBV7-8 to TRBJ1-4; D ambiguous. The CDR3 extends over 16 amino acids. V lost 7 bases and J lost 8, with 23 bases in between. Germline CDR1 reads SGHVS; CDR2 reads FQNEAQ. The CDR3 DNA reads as TGTGCCAGCACCCTCCCTGGTGGGGTGGAACGAGAAAAACTGTTTTTT. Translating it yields CASTLPGGVEREKLFF.

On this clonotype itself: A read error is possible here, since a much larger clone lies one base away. The CDR3 loop is CAGSLQGLPHEQFF. The CDR3 bases are TGTGCCGGCAGCTTACAGGGACTCCCCCATGAGCAGTTCTTC. J is TRBJ2-1 and V is TRBV11-3; D assignment may be TRBD1 or TRBD2 (6 bases each). This CDR3 is built from 14 residues. The V gene's germline CDR1 is SGHNT and CDR2 YENEEA.

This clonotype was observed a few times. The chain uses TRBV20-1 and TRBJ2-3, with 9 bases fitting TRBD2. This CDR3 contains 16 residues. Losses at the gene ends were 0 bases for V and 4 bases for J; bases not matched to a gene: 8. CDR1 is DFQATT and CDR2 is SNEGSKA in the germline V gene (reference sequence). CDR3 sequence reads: CSARDSSGKRSDTQYF. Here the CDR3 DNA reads TGCAGTGCTAGAGATTCTAGCGGGAAGCGTTCAGATACGCAGTATTTT.

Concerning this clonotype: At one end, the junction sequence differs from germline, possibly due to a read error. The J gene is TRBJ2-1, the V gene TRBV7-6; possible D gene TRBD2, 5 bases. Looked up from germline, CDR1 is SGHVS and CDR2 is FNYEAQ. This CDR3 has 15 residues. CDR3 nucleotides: TGTGCCAGCAGCTTACGGGAACTAGAGTACAGTGAGCAGTTCTTC. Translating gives CASSLRELEYSEQFF.

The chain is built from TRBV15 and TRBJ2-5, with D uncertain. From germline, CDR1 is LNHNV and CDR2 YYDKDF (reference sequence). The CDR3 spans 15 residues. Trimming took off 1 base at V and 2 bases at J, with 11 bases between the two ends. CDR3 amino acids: CATSRAQEPQETQYF. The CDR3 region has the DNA TGTGCCACCAGCAGAGCTCAGGAACCACAAGAGACCCAGTACTTC.

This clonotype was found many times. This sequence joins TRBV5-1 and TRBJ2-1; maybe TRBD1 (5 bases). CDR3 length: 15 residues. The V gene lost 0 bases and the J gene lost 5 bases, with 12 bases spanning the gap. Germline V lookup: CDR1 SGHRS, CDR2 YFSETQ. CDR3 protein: CASSLGGAENNEQFF. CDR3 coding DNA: TGCGCCAGCAGCTTGGGTGGGGCGGAAAACAATGAGCAGTTCTTC.

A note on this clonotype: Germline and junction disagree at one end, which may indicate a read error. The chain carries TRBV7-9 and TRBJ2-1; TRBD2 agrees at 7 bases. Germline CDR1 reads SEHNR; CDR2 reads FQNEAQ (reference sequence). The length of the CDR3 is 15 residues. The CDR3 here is CASSLRGSSCNEQFF. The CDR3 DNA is TGTGCCAGCAGCTTGCGGGGGAGCTCCTGCAATGAGCAGTTCTTC.

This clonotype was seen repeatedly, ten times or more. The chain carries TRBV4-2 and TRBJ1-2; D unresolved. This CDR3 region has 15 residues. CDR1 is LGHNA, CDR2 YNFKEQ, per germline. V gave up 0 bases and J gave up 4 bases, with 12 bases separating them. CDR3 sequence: CASSQDRTVTYGYTF. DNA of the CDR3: TGTGCCAGCAGCCAAGACCGGACGGTAACCTATGGCTACACCTTC.

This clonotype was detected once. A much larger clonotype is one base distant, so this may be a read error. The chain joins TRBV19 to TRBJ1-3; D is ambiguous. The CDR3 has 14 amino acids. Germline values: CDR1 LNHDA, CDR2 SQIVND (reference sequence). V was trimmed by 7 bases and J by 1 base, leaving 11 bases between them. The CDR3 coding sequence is TGTGCCAGTAATCCCTTCCCGTCTGGAAACACCATATATTTT. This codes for CASNPFPSGNTIYF.

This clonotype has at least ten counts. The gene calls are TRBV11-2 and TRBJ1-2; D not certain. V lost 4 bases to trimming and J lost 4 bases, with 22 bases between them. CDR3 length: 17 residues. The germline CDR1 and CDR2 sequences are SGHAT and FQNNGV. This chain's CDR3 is CASSSVLTSRKTYGYTF. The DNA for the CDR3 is TGTGCCAGCAGCTCGGTACTAACAAGCAGAAAGACCTATGGCTACACCTTC.

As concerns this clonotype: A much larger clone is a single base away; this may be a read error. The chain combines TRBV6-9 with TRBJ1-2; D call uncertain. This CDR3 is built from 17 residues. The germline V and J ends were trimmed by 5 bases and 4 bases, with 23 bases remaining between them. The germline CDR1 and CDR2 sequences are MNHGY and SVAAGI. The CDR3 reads CASSEMLPYGKTYGYTF. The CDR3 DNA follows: TGTGCCAGCAGTGAGATGCTGCCTTACGGAAAGACCTATGGCTACACCTTC.

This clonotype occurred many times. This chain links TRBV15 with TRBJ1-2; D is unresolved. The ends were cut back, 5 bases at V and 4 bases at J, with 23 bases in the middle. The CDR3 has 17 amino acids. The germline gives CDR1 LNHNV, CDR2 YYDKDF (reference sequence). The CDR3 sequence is CATSDVSRCGKTYGYTF. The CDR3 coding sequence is TGTGCCACCAGCGACGTGTCAAGGTGTGGAAAGACCTATGGCTACACCTTC.

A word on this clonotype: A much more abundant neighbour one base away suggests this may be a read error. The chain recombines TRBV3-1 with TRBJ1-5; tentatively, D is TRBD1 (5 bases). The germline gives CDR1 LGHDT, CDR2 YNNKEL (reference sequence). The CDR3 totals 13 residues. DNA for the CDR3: TGTGCCGGCAGCCAAGCTCCAGGGATTCCCCAGCATTTT. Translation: CAGSQAPGIPQHF.

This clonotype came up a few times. The CDR3: CSVEDRQGTDTQYF. The CDR3 DNA follows: TGCAGCGTTGAAGATCGGCAGGGCACAGATACGCAGTATTTT. The chain couples TRBV29-1 to TRBJ2-3; D ambiguous. The CDR3 loop spans 14 amino acids. The V gene lost 0 bases and the J gene lost 1 base, with 8 bases spanning the gap. The germline gives CDR1 SQVTM, CDR2 ANQGSEA.

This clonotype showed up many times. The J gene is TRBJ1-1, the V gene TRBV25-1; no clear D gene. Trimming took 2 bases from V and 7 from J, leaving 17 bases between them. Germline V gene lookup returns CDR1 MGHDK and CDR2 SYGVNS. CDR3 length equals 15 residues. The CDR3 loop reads CASSEASGISGEAFF. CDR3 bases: TGTGCCAGCAGTGAAGCCTCTGGAATAAGTGGTGAAGCTTTCTTT.

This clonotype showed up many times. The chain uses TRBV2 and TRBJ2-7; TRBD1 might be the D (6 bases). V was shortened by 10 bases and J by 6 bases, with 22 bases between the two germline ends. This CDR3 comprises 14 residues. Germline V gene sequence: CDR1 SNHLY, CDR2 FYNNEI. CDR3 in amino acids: CATQRTESAGEQYF. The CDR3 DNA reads TGTGCCACCCAACGGACAGAGTCCGCTGGCGAGCAGTACTTC.

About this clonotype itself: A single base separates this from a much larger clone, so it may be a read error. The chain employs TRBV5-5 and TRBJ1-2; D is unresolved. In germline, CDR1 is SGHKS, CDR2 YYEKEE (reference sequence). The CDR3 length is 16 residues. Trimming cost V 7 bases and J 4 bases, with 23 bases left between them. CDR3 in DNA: TGTGCCAGCGAAGAGATTGTCTCGCGAAGGACCTATGGCTACACCTTC. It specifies CASEEIVSRRTYGYTF.

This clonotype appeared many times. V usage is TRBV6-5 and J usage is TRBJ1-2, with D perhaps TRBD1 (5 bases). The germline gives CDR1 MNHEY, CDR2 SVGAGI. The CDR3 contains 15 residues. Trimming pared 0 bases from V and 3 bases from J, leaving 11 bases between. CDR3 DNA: TGTGCCAGCAGTTACTCGGGAACAGGATACTATGGCTACACCTTC. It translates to CASSYSGTGYYGYTF.